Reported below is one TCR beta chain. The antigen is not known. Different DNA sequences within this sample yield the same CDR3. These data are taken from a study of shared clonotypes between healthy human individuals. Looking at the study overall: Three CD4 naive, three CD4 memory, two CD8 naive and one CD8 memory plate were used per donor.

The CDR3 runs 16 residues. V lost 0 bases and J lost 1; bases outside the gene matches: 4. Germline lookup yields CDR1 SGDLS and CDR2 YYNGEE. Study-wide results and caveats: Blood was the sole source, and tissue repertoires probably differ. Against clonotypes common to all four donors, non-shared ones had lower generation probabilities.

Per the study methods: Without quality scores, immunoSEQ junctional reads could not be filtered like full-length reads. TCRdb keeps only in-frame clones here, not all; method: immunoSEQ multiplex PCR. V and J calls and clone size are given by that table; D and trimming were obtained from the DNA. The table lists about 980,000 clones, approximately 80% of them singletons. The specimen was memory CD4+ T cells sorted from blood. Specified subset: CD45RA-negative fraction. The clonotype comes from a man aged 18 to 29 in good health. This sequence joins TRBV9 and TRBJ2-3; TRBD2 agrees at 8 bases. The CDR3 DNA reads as TGTGCCAGCAGCGTAGGAGCGGGGGAGGGCACAGATACGCAGTATTTT. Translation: CASSVGAGEGTDTQYF.